One sample yielded the 21 T cell receptor beta chains listed below, sequenced in a study of blood T cell repertoires in COVID-19. Using immunoSEQ multiplex PCR, the repertoire was profiled, and TCRdb retains in-frame clones only, with some absent. This table holds approximately 70,000 clones, about four fifths found once. The sequenced material came from peripheral blood. The receptors were sampled from a man between 65 and 79 years old who had recovered from COVID-19.

The CDR3 coding sequence is TGTGCCAGCACGGGATGGGGAGGGTTCCAAGAGACCCAGTACTTC. Protein product: CASTGWGGFQETQYF. This chain uses TRBV7-2 with TRBJ2-5; 7 bases fit TRBD2. Per the germline V gene, CDR1 is SGHTA and CDR2 is FQGNSA. This CDR3 has 15 amino acids. Trimming took 7 bases from V and 1 from J; bases not matched to a gene: 9. Full variable domain (rest looked up from reference TRBV7-2 and TRBJ2-5): GAGVSQSPSNKVTEKGKDVELRCDPISGHTALYWYRQSLGQGLEFLIYFQGNSAPDKSGLPSDRFSAERTGGSVSTLTIQRTQQEDSAVYLCASTGWGGFQETQYFGPGTRLLVL.

A note on this clone: The identical CDR3 is also encoded by other nucleotide sequences in the sample. V gene TRBV2 combines with J gene TRBJ2-7; possibly TRBD1 for D (5 bases). The CDR3 consists of 12 residues. Germline-derived CDR1 and CDR2 are SNHLY and FYNNEI. Trimming left V 4 bases short and J 1 base short, with 5 bases between. DNA for the CDR3: TGTGCCAGCAGTGGACAGTCCTACGAGCAGTACTTC. Its protein is CASSGQSYEQYF.

The chain uses TRBV11-3 and TRBJ2-2; D is unclear. The CDR3 totals 15 residues. CDR1 and CDR2 from the germline V gene are SGHNT and YENEEA. V was pared by 1 base and J by 2 bases, with 8 bases between. CDR3 sequence (DNA): TGTGCCAGCAGCTTAGTCGGCGGAAACACCGGGGAGCTGTTTTTT. Its protein product is CASSLVGGNTGELFF.

This CDR3 reads CASSQEVAGEKPYEQYF. In nucleotides, the CDR3 is TGTGCCAGCAGCCAAGAGGTAGCGGGGGAAAAACCCTACGAGCAGTACTTC. V and J are TRBV4-2 and TRBJ2-7; 9 bases are a match to TRBD2. Trimming removed 0 bases from V and 2 bases from J; junction bases left unmatched: 8. The CDR3 is made up of 17 amino acids. Looked up from germline, CDR1 is LGHNA and CDR2 is YNFKEQ.

V gene TRBV6-2 or TRBV6-3 combines with J gene TRBJ2-3; TRBD2 aligns across 7 bases. Germline values: CDR1 MNHEY, CDR2 SVGEGT. The CDR3 length is 15 residues. V shed 7 bases and J 2 bases; nucleotides not matched to a gene: 9. The CDR3 DNA reads as TGTGCCAGCACCCCTCGGACTAGTCTCACAGATACGCAGTATTTT. This translates into CASTPRTSLTDTQYF.

This chain joins TRBV19 and TRBJ2-7; D unresolved. V lost 3 bases, J lost 2 bases, and 11 bases lay in between. From germline, CDR1 is LNHDA and CDR2 SQIVND (reference sequence). The CDR3 covers 14 residues. The CDR3 is CASSIDTSTYEQYF. The CDR3 DNA follows: TGTGCCAGTAGTATTGACACCTCAACCTACGAGCAGTACTTC. Full variable domain (missing parts from reference TRBV19 and TRBJ2-7): DGGITQSPKYLFRKEGQNVTLSCEQNLNHDAMYWYRQDPGQGLRLIYYSQIVNDFQKGDIAEGYSVSREKKESFPLTVTSAQKNPTAFYLCASSIDTSTYEQYFGPGTRLTVT.

V and J are TRBV9 and TRBJ1-4; tentatively, D is TRBD1 (6 bases). Germline CDR1 SGDLS, CDR2 YYNGEE. The CDR3 sequence is 19 residues long. V lost 0 bases and J 2 bases, leaving 20 bases between the germline ends. The CDR3 sequence is CASSVDPLSGEWTNEKLFF. The CDR3 DNA follows: TGTGCCAGCAGCGTAGACCCCTTATCAGGGGAATGGACTAATGAAAAACTGTTTTTT. The entire variable domain, with the rest obtained from reference TRBV9 and TRBJ1-4, is as follows: DSGVTQTPKHLITATGQRVTLRCSPRSGDLSVYWYQQSLDQGLQFLIQYYNGEERAKGNILERFSAQQFPDLHSELNLSSLELGDSALYFCASSVDPLSGEWTNEKLFFGSGTQLSVL.

The chain combines TRBV4-2 with TRBJ1-5, with D unresolved. The V and J ends lost 0 bases and 5 bases respectively, with 14 bases between them. Germline V gives CDR1 LGHNA, CDR2 YNFKEQ. There are 16 residues in the CDR3. This CDR3 reads CASSQDRVGGDQPQHF. CDR3 DNA: TGTGCCAGCAGCCAAGATCGAGTGGGAGGAGATCAGCCCCAGCATTTT.

This rearrangement joins TRBV27 to TRBJ1-2, with 10 bases that match TRBD1. The CDR3 consists of 15 residues. Per germline, CDR1 MNHEY and CDR2 SMNVEV (reference sequence). V was pared by 6 bases and J by 6 bases, with 10 bases of the junction left unmatched. CDR3 DNA: TGTGCCAGCAGAGTCCGACAGGGGGCCGGCGATGGCTACACCTTC. Its protein product is CASRVRQGAGDGYTF.

J is TRBJ2-7 and V is TRBV6-5, with D possibly TRBD2 on 5 matching bases. Germline V gene sequence: CDR1 MNHEY, CDR2 SVGAGI. This CDR3 spans 15 amino acids. Deletions cut 6 bases from V and 7 bases from J, with 22 bases between. CDR3 bases: TGTGCCAGCAGCCAAAGACGGACTTTTGATCTTGAGCAGTACTTC. Amino acids: CASSQRRTFDLEQYF.

This clone was recorded at least ten times. This rearrangement joins TRBV12-3 or TRBV12-4 to TRBJ2-2; D gene ambiguous. The CDR3 loop spans 12 amino acids. Trimming shortened V by 9 bases and J by 6 bases, and 11 bases separated the two germline ends. DNA of the CDR3: TGTGCCAGTCGTTTAGTATCCGGGGAGCTGTTTTTT. Translating it yields CASRLVSGELFF.

V usage is TRBV19 and J usage is TRBJ1-3; D is undetermined. Germline lookup yields CDR1 LNHDA and CDR2 SQIVND (reference sequence). V lost 4 bases and J lost 0, with 10 bases in between. This CDR3 contains 15 residues. CDR3 loop: CASSNLVSSGNTIYF. CDR3 coding DNA: TGTGCCAGTAGTAACCTCGTGAGCTCTGGAAACACCATATATTTT.

The chain combines TRBV5-1 with TRBJ1-1; no reliable D call. Trimming shortened V by 5 bases and J by 1 base, and 15 bases separated the two germline ends. Per the germline V gene, CDR1 is SGHRS and CDR2 is YFSETQ. The CDR3 runs 15 residues. The CDR3 loop is CASSPNSARNTEAFF. DNA for the CDR3: TGCGCCAGCAGTCCGAACAGTGCGAGGAACACTGAAGCTTTCTTT.

V and J are TRBV2 and TRBJ1-5; 11 nucleotides match TRBD1. The CDR3 runs to 20 residues. V lost 7 bases and J lost 1; bases outside the gene matches: 18. Germline V CDR1 and CDR2: SNHLY, FYNNEI. The CDR3 DNA reads as TGTGCCAGCACTCCCTCTTCGGGGACAGGGGGTATTGGAAGCAATCAGCCCCAGCATTTT. It encodes CASTPSSGTGGIGSNQPQHF.

This sequence joins TRBV29-1 and TRBJ2-3; 7 bases agree with TRBD2. Germline lookup yields CDR1 SQVTM and CDR2 ANQGSEA. Germline trimming cut 4 bases from V and 4 bases from J; bases unmatched to any gene: 2. This CDR3 contains 12 residues. The CDR3 coding sequence is TGCAGCGTTGGGCGGGAGTCAGATACGCAGTATTTT. This sequence encodes CSVGRESDTQYF.

V is TRBV27 and J is TRBJ2-1; TRBD1 matches 7 bases. Per germline, CDR1 MNHEY and CDR2 SMNVEV (reference sequence). The CDR3 contains 13 residues. J was trimmed by 7 bases and V by 5 bases; bases with no gene match: 5. This CDR3 is CASSIDRVNEQFF. The CDR3, as DNA: TGTGCCAGCAGTATAGACAGGGTGAATGAGCAGTTCTTC.

The rearrangement joins TRBV9 to TRBJ2-3; 9 positions agree with TRBD2. Losses at the gene ends were 0 bases for V and 4 bases for J; bases not matched to a gene: 6. The V gene's germline CDR1 is SGDLS and CDR2 YYNGEE. The CDR3 is made up of 16 amino acids. The CDR3 loop is CASSVVAGGPADTQYF. DNA of the CDR3: TGTGCCAGCAGCGTAGTCGCGGGGGGGCCCGCAGATACGCAGTATTTT. The entire variable domain, with the rest obtained from reference TRBV9 and TRBJ2-3, is as follows: DSGVTQTPKHLITATGQRVTLRCSPRSGDLSVYWYQQSLDQGLQFLIQYYNGEERAKGNILERFSAQQFPDLHSELNLSSLELGDSALYFCASSVVAGGPADTQYFGPGTRLTVL.

The V call is TRBV9, the J call TRBJ2-2, with a tentative D call TRBD2 (5 bases). CDR3 length: 16 residues. Looked up from germline, CDR1 is SGDLS and CDR2 is YYNGEE. The ends were cut back, 0 bases at V and 0 bases at J, with 9 bases in the middle. The CDR3 here is CASSVAAAPNTGELFF. The CDR3 region has the DNA TGTGCCAGCAGCGTAGCAGCGGCTCCGAACACCGGGGAGCTGTTTTTT. The entire variable domain, with the rest obtained from reference TRBV9 and TRBJ2-2, is as follows: DSGVTQTPKHLITATGQRVTLRCSPRSGDLSVYWYQQSLDQGLQFLIQYYNGEERAKGNILERFSAQQFPDLHSELNLSSLELGDSALYFCASSVAAAPNTGELFFGEGSRLTVL.

The chain is built from TRBV19 and TRBJ2-5; 8 nucleotides match TRBD2. The CDR3 is 13 amino acids. After removal of 9 bases from V and 5 bases from J, the junction contained 8 bases not matched to a gene. Per the germline V gene, CDR1 is LNHDA and CDR2 is SQIVND (reference sequence). In nucleotides, the CDR3 is TGTGCCAGCCTCGGGGGGGCCGTGGAGACCCAGTACTTC. Translated, it gives CASLGGAVETQYF.

This chain joins TRBV7-2 and TRBJ1-4, with a tentative D call TRBD1 (6 bases). Trimming removed 4 bases from V and 8 bases from J, with 17 bases in between. Per germline, CDR1 SGHTA and CDR2 FQGNSA. This CDR3 region has 15 residues. The CDR3 coding sequence is TGTGCCAGCAGCTCCGCCACAGGGCTTCAGGAAAAACTGTTTTTT. It yields the protein CASSSATGLQEKLFF.

This clone was seen a handful of times. The chain recombines TRBV18 with TRBJ2-7; a weak D match, TRBD1 (6 bases). The CDR3 has 15 amino acids. Trimming took 3 bases from V and 3 from J, leaving 15 bases between them. The germline CDR1 and CDR2 sequences are KGHSH and LQKENI. CDR3 loop: CASSPAGALVYEQYF. The DNA for the CDR3 is TGTGCCAGCTCACCCGCAGGGGCCTTAGTCTACGAGCAGTACTTC.